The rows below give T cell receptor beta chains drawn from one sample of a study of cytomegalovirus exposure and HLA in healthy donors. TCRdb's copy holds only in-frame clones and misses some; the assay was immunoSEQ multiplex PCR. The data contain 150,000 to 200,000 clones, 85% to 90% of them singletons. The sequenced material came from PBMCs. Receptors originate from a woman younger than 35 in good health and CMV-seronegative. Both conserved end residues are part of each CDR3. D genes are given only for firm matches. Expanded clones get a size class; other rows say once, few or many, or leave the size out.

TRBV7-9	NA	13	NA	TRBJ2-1	TGTGCCAGCAGCTCACAGGGTTTCAATGAGCAGTTCTTC	CASSSQGFNEQFF
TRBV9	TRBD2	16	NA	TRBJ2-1	TGTGCCAGCAGCGAGGGACTAACCAGGTCCTACAATGAGCAGTTCTTC	CASSEGLTRSYNEQFF
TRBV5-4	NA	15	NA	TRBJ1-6	TGTGCCAGCAGCTCGGCAGCGTCCTATAATTCACCCCTCCACTTT	CASSSAASYNSPLHF
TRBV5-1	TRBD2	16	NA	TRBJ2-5	TGCGCCAGCAGCCGGGCGTCTAGCGGGAGCGGAGAGACCCAGTACTTC	CASSRASSGSGETQYF
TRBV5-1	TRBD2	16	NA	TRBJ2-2	TGCGCCAGCAGCCGTAGCGGGGGGGCCTGGAACGGGGAGCTGTTTTTT	CASSRSGGAWNGELFF
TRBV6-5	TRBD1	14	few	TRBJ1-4	TGTGCCAGCAAAAAGACAGGGGCGAATGAAAAACTGTTTTTT	CASKKTGANEKLFF
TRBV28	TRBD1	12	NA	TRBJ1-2	TGTGCCAGCAGCCCGTCAGGGGGGGGCTACACCTTC	CASSPSGGGYTF
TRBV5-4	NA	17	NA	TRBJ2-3	TGTGCCAGCAGCCCGGCTCTGGTGGCGAGGAGCACAGATACGCAGTATTTT	CASSPALVARSTDTQYF
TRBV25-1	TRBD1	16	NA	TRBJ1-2	TGTGCCAGCAGTGGTACCCCAGGCAGGGGGCACACCGGCTACACCTTC	CASSGTPGRGHTGYTF
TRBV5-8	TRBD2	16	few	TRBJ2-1	TGTGCCAGCAGCCCCCGGGGGGGTCAGATATACAATGAGCAGTTCTTC	CASSPRGGQIYNEQFF
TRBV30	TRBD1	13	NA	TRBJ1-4	TGTGCCTGGTCTCAGGGGGCAGGCGAAAAACTGTTTTTT	CAWSQGAGEKLFF
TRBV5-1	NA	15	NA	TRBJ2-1	TGCGCCAGCAGCTTGGCGGGAGACGGCTACAATGAGCAGTTCTTC	CASSLAGDGYNEQFF
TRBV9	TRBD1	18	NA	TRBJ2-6	TGTGCCAGCAGCGACCTCACAGGGGGCGGGTTCGGGGCCAACGTCCTGACTTTC	CASSDLTGGGFGANVLTF
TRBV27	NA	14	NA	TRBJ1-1	TGTGCCAGCAGTTTACGGGTTCATAACACTGAAGCTTTCTTT	CASSLRVHNTEAFF
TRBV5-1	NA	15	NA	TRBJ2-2	TGCGCCAGCAGCTTGGAGACAGCGAACACCGGGGAGCTGTTTTTT	CASSLETANTGELFF
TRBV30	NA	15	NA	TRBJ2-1	TGTGCCTGGAGTAGAAGAGGGATCTCCTACAATGAGCAGTTCTTC	CAWSRRGISYNEQFF
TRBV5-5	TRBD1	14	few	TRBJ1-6	TGTGCCAGCAGGGCAGGGGGCTTCAATTCACCCCTCCACTTT	CASRAGGFNSPLHF
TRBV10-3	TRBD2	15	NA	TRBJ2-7	TGTGCCATCAGTGAGCGGGCTAGCGGGAGTGGCGAGCAGTACTTC	CAISERASGSGEQYF
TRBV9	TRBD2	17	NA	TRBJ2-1	TGTGCCAGCAGCGTAGCTACAGCCCAGCGGGGGAGGAGTGAGCAGTTCTTC	CASSVATAQRGRSEQFF
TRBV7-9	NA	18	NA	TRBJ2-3	TGTGCCAGCAGCTTAGTCCGCGGGGGCCCAACTAGCACAGATACGCAGTATTTT	CASSLVRGGPTSTDTQYF
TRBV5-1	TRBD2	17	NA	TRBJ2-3	TGCGCCAGCAGCGATCCTTTACTAGCGGGGGGACCAGATACGCAGTATTTT	CASSDPLLAGGPDTQYF
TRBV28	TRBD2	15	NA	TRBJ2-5	TGTGCCAGCAGTTTACCTGGGACTAGCGGGGGGGCCTTGGACTTC	CASSLPGTSGGALDF
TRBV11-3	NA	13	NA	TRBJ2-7	TGTGCCAGCAGCTTAGGGCCCTCCTACGAGCAGTACTTC	CASSLGPSYEQYF
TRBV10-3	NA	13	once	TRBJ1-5	TGTGCCATCCAGTGGGACTACAATCAGCCCCAGCATTTT	CAIQWDYNQPQHF
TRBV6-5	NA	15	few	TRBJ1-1	TGTGCCAGCAGTTACTCGAGGGGGGGGAACACTGAAGCTTTCTTT	CASSYSRGGNTEAFF
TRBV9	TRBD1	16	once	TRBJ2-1	TGTGCCAGCAGCGTAGATCCGGGACAGGGCGGCAATGAGCAGTTCTTC	CASSVDPGQGGNEQFF
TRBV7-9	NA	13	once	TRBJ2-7	TGTGCCAGCAGCTTAGTACAGGGCGACGAGCAGTACTTC	CASSLVQGDEQYF
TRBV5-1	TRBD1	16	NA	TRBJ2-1	TGCGCCAGCAGCTTGGCGGGGACAGGGTCCTACAATGAGCAGTTCTTC	CASSLAGTGSYNEQFF
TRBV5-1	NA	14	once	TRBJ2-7	TGCGCCAGCAGCTCGGGGGGCCCCCCCCACGAGCAGTACTTC	CASSSGGPPHEQYF
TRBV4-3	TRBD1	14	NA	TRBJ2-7	TGCGCCAGCAGCCGCGGACAGGGGGCCTACGAGCAGTACTTC	CASSRGQGAYEQYF
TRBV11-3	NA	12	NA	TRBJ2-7	TGTGCCAGCCGCCGAGGGGGATCCGAGCAGTACTTC	CASRRGGSEQYF
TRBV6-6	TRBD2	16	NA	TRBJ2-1	TGTGCCAGCAGTTACCGAAGGGCTAGCGGGAGAGGTGAGCAGTTCTTC	CASSYRRASGRGEQFF
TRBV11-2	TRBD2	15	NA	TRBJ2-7	TGTGCCAGCAGCTTATCGGCGGGGGGGCGAGACGAGCAGTACTTC	CASSLSAGGRDEQYF
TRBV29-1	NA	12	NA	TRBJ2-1	TGCAGCGTTGAAGCGACTTACAATGAGCAGTTCTTC	CSVEATYNEQFF
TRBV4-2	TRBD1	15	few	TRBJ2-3	TGTGCCAGCAGCCAGAGACAGGGATTTCCAGATACGCAGTATTTT	CASSQRQGFPDTQYF
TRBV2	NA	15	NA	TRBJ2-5	TGTGCCAGCAGTGAAGCGACAGGATCCCAAGAGACCCAGTACTTC	CASSEATGSQETQYF
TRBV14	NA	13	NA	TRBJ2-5	TGTGCCAGCAGCCAAGAGGTTCGGGAGACCCAGTACTTC	CASSQEVRETQYF
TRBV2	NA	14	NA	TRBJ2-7	TGTGCCAGTGAACGAATGGGACAACCCTACGAGCAGTACTTC	CASERMGQPYEQYF
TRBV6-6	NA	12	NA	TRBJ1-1	TGTGCCAGCAGCCGCCCTGGGAGAGAAGCTTTCTTT	CASSRPGREAFF
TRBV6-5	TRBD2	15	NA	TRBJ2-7	TGTGCCAGCAGTTACTCCCCTAGCGGTACCTACGAGCAGTACTTC	CASSYSPSGTYEQYF
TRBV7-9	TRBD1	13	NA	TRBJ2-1	TGTGCCAGCAGCTCCGTTAATCAGGGGGTCGTTTTCTTC	CASSSVNQGVVFF
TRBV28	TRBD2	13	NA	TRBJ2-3	TGTGCCAGCAGTCCGACTAGCCCAGATACGCAGTATTTT	CASSPTSPDTQYF
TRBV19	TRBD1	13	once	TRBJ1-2	TGTGCCAGTAGAGAGACAGGGCACTATGGCTACACCTTC	CASRETGHYGYTF